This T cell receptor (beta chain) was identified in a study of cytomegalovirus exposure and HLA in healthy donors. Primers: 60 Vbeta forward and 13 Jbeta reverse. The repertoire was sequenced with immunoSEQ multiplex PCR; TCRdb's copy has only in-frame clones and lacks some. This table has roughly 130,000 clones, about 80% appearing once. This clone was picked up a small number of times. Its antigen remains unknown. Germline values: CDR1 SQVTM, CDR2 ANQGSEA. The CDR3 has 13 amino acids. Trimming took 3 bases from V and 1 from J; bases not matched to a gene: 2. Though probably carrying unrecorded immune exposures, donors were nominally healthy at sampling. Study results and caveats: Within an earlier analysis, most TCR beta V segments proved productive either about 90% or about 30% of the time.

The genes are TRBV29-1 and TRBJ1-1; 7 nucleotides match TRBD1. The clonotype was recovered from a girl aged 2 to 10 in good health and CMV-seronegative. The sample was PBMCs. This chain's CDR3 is CSVDRTGNTEAFF. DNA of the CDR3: TGCAGCGTTGACAGGACAGGGAACACTGAAGCTTTCTTT.